The 2 T cell receptor beta chains in this list originate from one sample, sequenced in a study of blood T cell repertoires in COVID-19 (dated by TCRdb to between 2020 and 2021). Libraries were prepared through the immunoSEQ multiplex PCR assay. In TCRdb, the immuneACCESS table is reduced to in-frame sequences with V and J assigned. These tables do not hold every clone; where another copy was compared, an unresolved V gene accounts for under half, and the others remain unexplained. This sample gives roughly 250,000 clones in total; 81% of them show up just once. Just under 3% of the sample belongs to the ten largest clones. The specimen sequenced was peripheral blood. These receptors all come from a woman in her fifties or sixties with active or convalescent COVID-19.

The CDR3 sequence: CASSPYGELNTEAFF. The CDR3 coding sequence is TGTGCCAGCAGCCCGTACGGGGAACTGAACACTGAAGCTTTCTTT. The chain employs TRBV5-6 and TRBJ1-1; D unresolved. CDR1 is SGHDT, CDR2 YYEEEE, per germline. This CDR3 is 15 amino acids long. Trimming pared 4 bases from V and 0 bases from J, leaving 13 bases between.

The chain carries TRBV5-1 and TRBJ2-1; TRBD2 agrees at 15 bases. This CDR3 is built from 19 residues. CDR1 and CDR2 (germline): SGHRS, YFSETQ. V shed 0 bases, J shed 3 bases, and the junction held 7 bases outside the gene matches. The chain's CDR3 is CASSLGGLAGGQVYNEQFF. CDR3 bases: TGCGCCAGCAGCTTGGGTGGACTAGCGGGGGGGCAGGTCTACAATGAGCAGTTCTTC.